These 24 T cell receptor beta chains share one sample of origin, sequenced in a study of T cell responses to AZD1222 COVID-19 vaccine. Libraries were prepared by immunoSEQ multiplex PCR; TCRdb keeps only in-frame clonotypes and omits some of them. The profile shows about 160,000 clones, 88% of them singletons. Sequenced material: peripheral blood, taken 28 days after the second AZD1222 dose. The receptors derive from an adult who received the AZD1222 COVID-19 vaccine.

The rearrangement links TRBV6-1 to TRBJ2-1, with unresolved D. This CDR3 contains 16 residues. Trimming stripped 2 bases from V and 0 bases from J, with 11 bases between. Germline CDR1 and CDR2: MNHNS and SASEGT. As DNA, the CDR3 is TGTGCCAGCAGTGAATTGGGGTCATTCTCCTACAATGAGCAGTTCTTC. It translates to CASSELGSFSYNEQFF.

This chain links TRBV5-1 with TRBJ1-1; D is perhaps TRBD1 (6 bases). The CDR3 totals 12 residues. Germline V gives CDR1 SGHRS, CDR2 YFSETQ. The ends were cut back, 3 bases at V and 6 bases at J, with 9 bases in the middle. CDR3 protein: CASSSGVAEAFF. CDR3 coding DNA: TGCGCCAGCAGCTCAGGGGTGGCTGAAGCTTTCTTT.

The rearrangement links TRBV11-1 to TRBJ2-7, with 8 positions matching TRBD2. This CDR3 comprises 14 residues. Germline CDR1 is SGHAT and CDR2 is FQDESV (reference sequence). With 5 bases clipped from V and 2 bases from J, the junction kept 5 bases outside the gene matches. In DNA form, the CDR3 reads TGTGCCAGCAGCCCGGGAGGGGGACCCTACGAGCAGTACTTC. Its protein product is CASSPGGGPYEQYF.

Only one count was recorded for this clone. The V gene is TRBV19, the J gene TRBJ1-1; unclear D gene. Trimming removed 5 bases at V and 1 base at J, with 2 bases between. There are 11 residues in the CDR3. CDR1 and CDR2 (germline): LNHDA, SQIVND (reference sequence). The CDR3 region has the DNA TGTGCCAGTAGTTGGAACACTGAAGCTTTCTTT. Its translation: CASSWNTEAFF.

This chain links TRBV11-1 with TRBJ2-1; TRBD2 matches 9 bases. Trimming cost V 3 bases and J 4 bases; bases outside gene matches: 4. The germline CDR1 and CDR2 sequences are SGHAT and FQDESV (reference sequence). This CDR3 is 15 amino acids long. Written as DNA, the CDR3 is TGTGCCAGCAGCTTCATAGCGGGGGAGTACAATGAGCAGTTCTTC. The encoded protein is CASSFIAGEYNEQFF.

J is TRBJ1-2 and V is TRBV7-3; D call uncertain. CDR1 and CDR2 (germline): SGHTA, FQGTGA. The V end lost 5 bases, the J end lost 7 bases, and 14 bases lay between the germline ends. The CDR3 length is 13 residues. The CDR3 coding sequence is TGTGCCAGCAGCAACCGGCCAGGTGGTGGCTACACCTTC. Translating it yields CASSNRPGGGYTF.

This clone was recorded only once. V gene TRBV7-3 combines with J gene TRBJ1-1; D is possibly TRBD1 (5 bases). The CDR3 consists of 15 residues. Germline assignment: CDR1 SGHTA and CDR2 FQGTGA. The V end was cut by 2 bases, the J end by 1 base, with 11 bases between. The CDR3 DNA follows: TGTGCCAGCAGCTTATATGGGGGACCGAACACTGAAGCTTTCTTT. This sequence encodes CASSLYGGPNTEAFF.

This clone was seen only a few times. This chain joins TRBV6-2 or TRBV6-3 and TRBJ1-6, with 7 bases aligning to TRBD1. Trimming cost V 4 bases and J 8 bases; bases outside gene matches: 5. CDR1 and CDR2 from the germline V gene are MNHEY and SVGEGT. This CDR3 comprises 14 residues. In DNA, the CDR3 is TGTGCCAGCAGTTCCATCCAGGGGGATTCACCCCTCCACTTT. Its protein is CASSSIQGDSPLHF.

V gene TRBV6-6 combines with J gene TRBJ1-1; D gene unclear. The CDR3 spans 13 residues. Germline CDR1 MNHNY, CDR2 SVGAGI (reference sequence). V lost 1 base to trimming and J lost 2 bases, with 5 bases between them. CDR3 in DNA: TGTGCCAGCAGTTACTACGGTAACACTGAAGCTTTCTTT. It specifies CASSYYGNTEAFF.

This CDR3 is CASSSQGDEQFF. The CDR3 nucleotides read TGTGCCAGCAGCTCTCAGGGCGATGAGCAGTTCTTC. The chain uses TRBV7-6 and TRBJ2-1, with a tentative D call TRBD1 (5 bases). The CDR3 covers 12 residues. Germline V lookup: CDR1 SGHVS, CDR2 FNYEAQ. The V end lost 4 bases, the J end lost 8 bases, and 9 bases lay between the germline ends.

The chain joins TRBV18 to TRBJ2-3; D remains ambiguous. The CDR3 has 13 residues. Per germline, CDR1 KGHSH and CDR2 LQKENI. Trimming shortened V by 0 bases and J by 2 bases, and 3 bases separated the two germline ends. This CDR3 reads CASSPPNTDTQYF. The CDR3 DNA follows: TGTGCCAGCTCACCACCGAACACAGATACGCAGTATTTT.

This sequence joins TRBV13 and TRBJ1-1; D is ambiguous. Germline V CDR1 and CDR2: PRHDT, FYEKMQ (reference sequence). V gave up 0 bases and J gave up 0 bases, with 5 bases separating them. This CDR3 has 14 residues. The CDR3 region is CASSLGGMNTEAFF. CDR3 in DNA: TGTGCCAGCAGCTTAGGAGGAATGAACACTGAAGCTTTCTTT.

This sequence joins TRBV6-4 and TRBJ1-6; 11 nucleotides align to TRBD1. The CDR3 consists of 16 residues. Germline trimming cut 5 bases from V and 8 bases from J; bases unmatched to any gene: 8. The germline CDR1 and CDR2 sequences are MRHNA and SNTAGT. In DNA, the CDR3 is TGTGCCAGCAGTCCTAGCGAGGGACAGGGGGATTCACCCCTCCACTTT. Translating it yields CASSPSEGQGDSPLHF.

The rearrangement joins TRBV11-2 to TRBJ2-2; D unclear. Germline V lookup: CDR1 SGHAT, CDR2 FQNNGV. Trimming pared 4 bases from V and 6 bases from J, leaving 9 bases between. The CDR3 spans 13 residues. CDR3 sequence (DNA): TGTGCCAGCAGCTCCACCTACTCCGGGGAGCTGTTTTTT. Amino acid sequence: CASSSTYSGELFF. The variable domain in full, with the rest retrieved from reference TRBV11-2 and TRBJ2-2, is EAGVAQSPRYKIIEKRQSVAFWCNPISGHATLYWYQQILGQGPKLLIQFQNNGVVDDSQLPKDRFSAERLKGVDSTLKIQPAKLEDSAVYLCASSSTYSGELFFGEGSRLTVL.

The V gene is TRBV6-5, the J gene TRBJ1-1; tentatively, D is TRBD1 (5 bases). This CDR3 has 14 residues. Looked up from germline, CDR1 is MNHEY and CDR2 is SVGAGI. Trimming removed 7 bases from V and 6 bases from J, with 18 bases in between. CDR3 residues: CASKAADNFAEAFF. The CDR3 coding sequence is TGTGCCAGCAAGGCGGCGGACAATTTCGCTGAAGCTTTCTTT.

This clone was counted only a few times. The CDR3 coding sequence is TGCGCCAGCAGCCAGCAACTAGGACCTCAAGAGACCCAGTACTTC. Amino acid sequence: CASSQQLGPQETQYF. The chain joins TRBV4-3 to TRBJ2-5; D is perhaps TRBD2 (5 bases). V was clipped by 3 bases and J by 2 bases, with 13 bases between them. The germline V gene has CDR1 LGHNA and CDR2 YSLEER. This CDR3 spans 15 amino acids.

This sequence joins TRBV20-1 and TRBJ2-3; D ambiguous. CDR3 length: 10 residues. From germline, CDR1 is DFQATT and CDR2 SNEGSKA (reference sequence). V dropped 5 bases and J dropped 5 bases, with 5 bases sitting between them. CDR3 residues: CSAWRDTQYF. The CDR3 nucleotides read TGCAGTGCTTGGCGAGATACGCAGTATTTT.

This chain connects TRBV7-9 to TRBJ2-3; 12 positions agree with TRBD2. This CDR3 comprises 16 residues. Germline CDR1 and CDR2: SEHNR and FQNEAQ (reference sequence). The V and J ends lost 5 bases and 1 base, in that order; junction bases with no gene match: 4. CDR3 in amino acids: CASSPTSGRRTDTQYF. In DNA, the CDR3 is TGTGCCAGCAGCCCGACTAGCGGGAGACGCACAGATACGCAGTATTTT.

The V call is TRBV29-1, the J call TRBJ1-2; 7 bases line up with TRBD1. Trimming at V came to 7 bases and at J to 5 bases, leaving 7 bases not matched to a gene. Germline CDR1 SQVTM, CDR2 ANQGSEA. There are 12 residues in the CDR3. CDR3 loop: CSGLQGRYGYTF. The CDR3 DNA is TGCAGCGGTTTACAGGGGAGGTATGGCTACACCTTC.

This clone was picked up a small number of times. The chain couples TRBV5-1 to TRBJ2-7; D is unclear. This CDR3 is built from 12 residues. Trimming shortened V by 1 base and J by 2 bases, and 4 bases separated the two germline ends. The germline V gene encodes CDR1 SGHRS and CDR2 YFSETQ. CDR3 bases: TGCGCCAGCAGCTTGACCACCTACGAGCAGTACTTC. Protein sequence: CASSLTTYEQYF.

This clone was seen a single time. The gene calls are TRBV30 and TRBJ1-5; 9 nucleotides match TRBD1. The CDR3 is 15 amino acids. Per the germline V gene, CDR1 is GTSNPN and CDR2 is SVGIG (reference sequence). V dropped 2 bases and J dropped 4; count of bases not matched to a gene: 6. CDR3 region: CAWSPGTGRNQPQHF. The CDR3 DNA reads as TGTGCCTGGAGTCCCGGGACAGGGAGGAATCAGCCCCAGCATTTT.

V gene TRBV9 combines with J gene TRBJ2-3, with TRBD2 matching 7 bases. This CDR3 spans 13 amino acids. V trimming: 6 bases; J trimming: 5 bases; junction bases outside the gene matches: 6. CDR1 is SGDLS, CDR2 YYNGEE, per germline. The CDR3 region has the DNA TGTGCCAGCAAACAAGCGGGGATAGATACGCAGTATTTT. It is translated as CASKQAGIDTQYF.

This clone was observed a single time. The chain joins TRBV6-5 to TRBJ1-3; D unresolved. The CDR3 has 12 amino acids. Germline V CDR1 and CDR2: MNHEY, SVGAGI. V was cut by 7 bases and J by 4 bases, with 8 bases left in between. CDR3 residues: CASTNNGNTIYF. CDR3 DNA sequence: TGTGCCAGCACCAACAACGGAAACACCATATATTTT.

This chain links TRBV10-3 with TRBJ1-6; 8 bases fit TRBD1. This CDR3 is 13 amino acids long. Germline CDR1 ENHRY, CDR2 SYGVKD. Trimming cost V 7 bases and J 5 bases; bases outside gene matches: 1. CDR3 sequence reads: CAIKGQDNSPLHF. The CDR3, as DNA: TGTGCCATCAAGGGACAGGATAATTCACCCCTCCACTTT.